The 23 T cell receptor beta chains below were found in one sample sequenced in a study of blood T cell repertoires in COVID-19. The assay was immunoSEQ multiplex PCR, and TCRdb's table has in-frame clones only and misses some. The sample has 52,000 or so clones, around 81% seen once. The sequenced sample was peripheral blood. These receptors all stem from a human donor in a cohort sampled during active COVID-19.

The V and J genes are TRBV5-1 and TRBJ2-7, with D possibly being TRBD2 (6 bases). Germline CDR1 and CDR2: SGHRS and YFSETQ. The CDR3 consists of 16 residues. V dropped 4 bases and J dropped 4 bases, with 21 bases sitting between them. CDR3 nucleotide sequence: TGCGCCAGCAGCATCGACGGGGCAGGGAGGAGGTACGAGCAGTACTTC. This translates into CASSIDGAGRRYEQYF.

The table lists this clone with a few counts. The CDR3: CASSLGGSGSDEQYF. The CDR3 DNA sequence: TGTGCCAGCAGCTTAGGGGGTAGCGGGAGTGACGAGCAGTACTTC. The rearrangement uses TRBV7-2 and TRBJ2-7, with 9 positions matching TRBD2. The CDR3 extends over 15 amino acids. Per germline, CDR1 SGHTA and CDR2 FQGNSA. Unmatched junction bases numbered 6, after V lost 1 base and J lost 5 bases.

This clone is deemed medium-sized. This chain links TRBV27 with TRBJ2-7; 7 bases are shared with TRBD1. V was pared by 5 bases and J by 2 bases, with 9 bases of the junction left unmatched. The CDR3 is 15 amino acids. CDR1 and CDR2 (germline): MNHEY, SMNVEV (reference sequence). The CDR3 region is CASSQTPGTAYEQYF. The DNA for the CDR3 is TGTGCCAGCAGTCAGACACCCGGGACAGCCTACGAGCAGTACTTC.

The CDR3 spells CASRGYSLWSYEQYF. The CDR3 DNA follows: TGCGCCAGCAGAGGCTACAGTCTTTGGTCCTACGAGCAGTACTTC. The rearrangement links TRBV4-3 to TRBJ2-7; D gene uncertain. The CDR3 sequence is 15 residues long. Trimming pared 6 bases from V and 1 base from J, leaving 16 bases between. Germline CDR1 is LGHNA and CDR2 is YSLEER.

This clone was counted a single time. This sequence joins TRBV27 and TRBJ1-6; perhaps TRBD1 as D (6 bases). The CDR3 covers 14 residues. Deletions cut 3 bases from V and 8 bases from J, with 11 bases between. Germline V gene sequence: CDR1 MNHEY, CDR2 SMNVEV (reference sequence). The CDR3 protein is CASSFREGDSPLHF. Written as DNA, the CDR3 is TGTGCCAGCAGTTTTAGGGAGGGGGATTCACCCCTCCACTTT.

J is TRBJ2-7 and V is TRBV29-1, with D possibly TRBD1 on 5 matching bases. This CDR3 is 13 amino acids long. The V gene's germline CDR1 is SQVTM and CDR2 ANQGSEA. Trimming removed 4 bases from V and 0 bases from J, with 10 bases in between. The CDR3 sequence is CSVVPDNSYEQYF. In nucleotides, the CDR3 is TGCAGCGTTGTTCCGGACAACTCCTACGAGCAGTACTTC.

The rearrangement uses TRBV30 and TRBJ1-4, with a weak D call TRBD1 (6 bases). This CDR3 region has 15 residues. Germline CDR1 and CDR2: GTSNPN and SVGIG (reference sequence). V was pared by 0 bases and J by 8 bases, with 16 bases between. As DNA, the CDR3 is TGTGCCTGGAGTGTCCAGGGGACGGGAGGCGAAAAACTGTTTTTT. It specifies CAWSVQGTGGEKLFF.

As DNA, the CDR3 is TGTGCCAGTAGTATATATGCCGGGGTTTCCTACGAGCAGTACTTC. Translated: CASSIYAGVSYEQYF. V and J are TRBV19 and TRBJ2-7; possible D gene TRBD2, 5 bases. This CDR3 comprises 15 residues. With 2 bases removed from V and 1 base from J, the gap between germline ends came to 12 bases. Germline-derived CDR1 and CDR2 are LNHDA and SQIVND (reference sequence).

The chain joins TRBV4-3 to TRBJ1-3; a possible D gene is TRBD1 (5 bases). V was cut by 0 bases and J by 8 bases, with 14 bases left in between. This CDR3 has 15 residues. CDR1 LGHNA and CDR2 YSLEER come from the germline V gene. In DNA form, the CDR3 reads TGCGCCAGCAGCCAAGATCGGGGGGAGCAAGACACCATATATTTT. This sequence encodes CASSQDRGEQDTIYF.

The CDR3 loop reads CASSTFPGTGLGETQYF. The CDR3 bases are TGTGCCAGCAGCACCTTCCCCGGGACAGGGTTGGGGGAGACCCAGTACTTC. The rearrangement joins TRBV28 to TRBJ2-5; TRBD1 agrees at 9 bases. Germline V gives CDR1 MDHEN, CDR2 SYDVKM. V was pared by 6 bases and J by 5 bases, with 16 bases of the junction left unmatched. The CDR3 has 17 amino acids.

This clone was recorded a few times. V and J are TRBV6-4 and TRBJ1-2; no clear D. The CDR3 covers 14 residues. The V end lost 2 bases, the J end lost 4 bases, and 11 bases lay between the germline ends. Germline V lookup: CDR1 MRHNA, CDR2 SNTAGT. The CDR3 loop is CASSDRSRPYGYTF. In DNA, the CDR3 is TGTGCCAGCAGTGACCGGTCTCGCCCCTATGGCTACACCTTC.

CDR3 loop: CASSYYRGNEQYF. DNA for the CDR3: TGTGCCAGCAGTTACTACAGGGGAAACGAGCAGTACTTC. The V call is TRBV6-2 or TRBV6-3, the J call TRBJ2-7, with 7 bases aligning to TRBD1. CDR1 is MNHEY, CDR2 SVGEGT, per germline. The CDR3 is made up of 13 amino acids. V gave up 1 base and J gave up 5 bases; unmatched junction bases: 2.

V is TRBV28 and J is TRBJ1-4; D is ambiguous. V gave up 2 bases and J gave up 0 bases, with 4 bases separating them. The CDR3 is made up of 14 amino acids. The germline V gene encodes CDR1 MDHEN and CDR2 SYDVKM. The CDR3, as DNA: TGTGCCAGCAGTTTAACAACAACTAATGAAAAACTGTTTTTT. Translated, it gives CASSLTTTNEKLFF.

This chain links TRBV4-1 with TRBJ2-5; 9 positions match TRBD2. This CDR3 is 16 amino acids long. CDR1 is MGHRA, CDR2 YSYEKL, per germline. With 2 bases clipped from V and 2 bases from J, the junction kept 6 bases outside the gene matches. The CDR3 spells CASSQPRGGRQETQYF. The CDR3 region has the DNA TGCGCCAGCAGCCAACCGCGGGGGGGCCGTCAAGAGACCCAGTACTTC.

The chain joins TRBV5-1 to TRBJ1-1; unclear D gene. Germline lookup yields CDR1 SGHRS and CDR2 YFSETQ. This CDR3 spans 18 amino acids. Trimming removed 4 bases from V and 2 bases from J, with 24 bases in between. The CDR3 nucleotides are TGCGCCAGCAGCACGGACGGGCTTGGAGGATTGCGAAACACTGAAGCTTTCTTT. Its translation: CASSTDGLGGLRNTEAFF.

This clone turned up a few times. The chain is built from TRBV7-2 and TRBJ2-7, with a possible D match to TRBD2 (7 bases). V lost 6 bases to trimming and J lost 4 bases, with 13 bases between them. The CDR3 length is 13 residues. CDR1 is SGHTA and CDR2 is FQGNSA in the germline V gene. The CDR3 DNA reads as TGTGCCAGCAGAGAGGGGGGGTCTTACGAGCAGTACTTC. It is translated as CASREGGSYEQYF. Filled out from reference TRBV7-2 and TRBJ2-7, the complete variable domain reads GAGVSQSPSNKVTEKGKDVELRCDPISGHTALYWYRQSLGQGLEFLIYFQGNSAPDKSGLPSDRFSAERTGGSVSTLTIQRTQQEDSAVYLCASREGGSYEQYFGPGTRLTVT.

The chain is built from TRBV30 and TRBJ2-7; 8 bases fit TRBD2. The germline gives CDR1 GTSNPN, CDR2 SVGIG (reference sequence). The V segment lost 2 bases and the J segment 3 bases; nucleotides outside the gene matches: 15. The CDR3 loop spans 17 amino acids. The CDR3 region is CAWSRSVAGKIYYEQYF. CDR3 coding DNA: TGTGCCTGGAGTAGGTCGGTAGCGGGGAAAATTTACTACGAGCAGTACTTC.

J is TRBJ1-1 and V is TRBV7-9; TRBD1 aligns across 10 bases. Germline trimming cut 3 bases from V and 0 bases from J; bases unmatched to any gene: 1. The V gene's germline CDR1 is SEHNR and CDR2 FQNEAQ (reference sequence). This CDR3 is 15 amino acids long. The CDR3 is CASSLGTGVNTEAFF. Here the CDR3 DNA reads TGTGCCAGCAGCTTGGGGACAGGGGTGAACACTGAAGCTTTCTTT.

This sequence joins TRBV7-9 and TRBJ2-7, with 12 bases identical to TRBD2. J lost 2 bases, V lost 1 base, and 3 bases had no gene match. The CDR3 covers 16 residues. Germline V gives CDR1 SEHNR, CDR2 FQNEAQ (reference sequence). The CDR3 coding sequence is TGTGCCAGCAGCTTAGTTCCTAGCGGGAGGGCCTACGAGCAGTACTTC. Translation gives CASSLVPSGRAYEQYF.

This chain connects TRBV7-2 to TRBJ2-1; 9 bases are shared with TRBD2. After removal of 6 bases from V and 8 bases from J, the junction contained 11 bases not matched to a gene. Germline V gene sequence: CDR1 SGHTA, CDR2 FQGNSA. The CDR3 contains 15 residues. CDR3 DNA: TGTGCCAGCAGACAACAAGCGGGAGGCACATATGAGCAGTTCTTC. Translated, it gives CASRQQAGGTYEQFF.

This rearrangement joins TRBV29-1 to TRBJ2-1; 13 bases are a match to TRBD2. The CDR3 is 16 residues long. CDR1 SQVTM and CDR2 ANQGSEA come from the germline V gene. The trim removed 2 bases at V and 4 bases at J, leaving 5 bases unmatched. The CDR3 DNA is TGCAGCGTTGAACTTCCGGGACTAGCGGGATACAATGAGCAGTTCTTC. Its translation: CSVELPGLAGYNEQFF.

Ten or more counts support this clone. The J gene is TRBJ2-7, the V gene TRBV2; the D gene is possibly TRBD1 (6 bases). Germline values: CDR1 SNHLY, CDR2 FYNNEI. V lost 2 bases to trimming and J lost 7 bases, with 18 bases between them. This CDR3 has 15 residues. CDR3 sequence: CASSEWRQDVREQYF. CDR3 in DNA: TGTGCCAGCAGTGAATGGCGACAGGACGTAAGAGAGCAGTACTTC.

This clone was seen a handful of times. The CDR3 DNA follows: TGTGCCAGCAGCTTAGGGAGGGTCAATCAGCCCCAGCATTTT. This gives the protein CASSLGRVNQPQHF. The chain uses TRBV7-9 and TRBJ1-5; D is unresolved. V lost 1 base to trimming and J lost 3 bases, with 7 bases between them. Germline CDR1 SEHNR, CDR2 FQNEAQ (reference sequence). CDR3 length: 14 amino acids.